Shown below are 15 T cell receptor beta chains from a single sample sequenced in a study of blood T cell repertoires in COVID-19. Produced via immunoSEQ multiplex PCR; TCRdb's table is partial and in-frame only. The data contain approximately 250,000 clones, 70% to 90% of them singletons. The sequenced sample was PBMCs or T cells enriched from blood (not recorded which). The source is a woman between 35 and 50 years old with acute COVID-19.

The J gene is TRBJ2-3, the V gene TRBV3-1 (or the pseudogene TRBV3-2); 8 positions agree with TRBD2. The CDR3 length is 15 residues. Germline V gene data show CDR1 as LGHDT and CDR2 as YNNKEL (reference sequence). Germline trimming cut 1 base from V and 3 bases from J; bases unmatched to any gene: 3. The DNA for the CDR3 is TGTGCCAGCAGCCAAGCAAGCGGGAGAACAGATACGCAGTATTTT. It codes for CASSQASGRTDTQYF.

CDR3: CATSAGLADLEQFF. CDR3 nucleotide sequence: TGTGCCACCAGCGCGGGACTAGCGGACTTGGAGCAGTTCTTC. The chain recombines TRBV24-1 with TRBJ2-1, with 11 bases that match TRBD2. V shed 7 bases, J shed 10 bases, and the junction held 8 bases outside the gene matches. Germline V gene sequence: CDR1 KGHDR, CDR2 SFDVKD. The length of the CDR3 is 14 residues.

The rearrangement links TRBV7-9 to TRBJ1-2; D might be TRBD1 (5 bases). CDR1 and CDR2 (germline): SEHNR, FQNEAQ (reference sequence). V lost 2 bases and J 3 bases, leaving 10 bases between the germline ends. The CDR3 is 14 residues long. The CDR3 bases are TGTGCCAGCAGCTTAAGTCAGGGTGACTATGGCTACACCTTC. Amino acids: CASSLSQGDYGYTF.

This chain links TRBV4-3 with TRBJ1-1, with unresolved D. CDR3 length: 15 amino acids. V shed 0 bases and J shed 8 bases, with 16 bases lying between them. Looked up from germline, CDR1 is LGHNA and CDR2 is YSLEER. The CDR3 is CASSQDPDSEREAFF. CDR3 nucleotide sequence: TGCGCCAGCAGCCAAGATCCTGACTCTGAACGGGAAGCTTTCTTT.

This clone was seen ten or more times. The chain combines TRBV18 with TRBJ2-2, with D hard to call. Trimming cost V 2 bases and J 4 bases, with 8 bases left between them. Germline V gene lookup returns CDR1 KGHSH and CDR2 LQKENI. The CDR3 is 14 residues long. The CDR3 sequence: CASSPSAVTGELFF. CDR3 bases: TGTGCCAGCTCACCAAGTGCAGTCACCGGGGAGCTGTTTTTT.

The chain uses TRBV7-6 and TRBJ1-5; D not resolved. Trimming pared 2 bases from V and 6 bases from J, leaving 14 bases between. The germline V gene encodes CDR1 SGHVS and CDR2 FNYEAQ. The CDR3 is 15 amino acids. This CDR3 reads CASSLSAGGSQPQHF. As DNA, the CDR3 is TGTGCCAGCAGCTTAAGCGCAGGAGGTAGTCAGCCCCAGCATTTT.

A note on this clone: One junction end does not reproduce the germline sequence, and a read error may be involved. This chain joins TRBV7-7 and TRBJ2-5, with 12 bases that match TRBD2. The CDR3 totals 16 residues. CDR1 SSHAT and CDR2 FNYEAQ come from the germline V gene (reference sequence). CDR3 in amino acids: CASSLATSGSGETQYF. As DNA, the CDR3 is TGTGCTAGCAGCTTAGCGACTAGCGGGAGTGGTGAGACCCAGTACTTC.

CDR3 nucleotide sequence: TGCAGCGTTGAACTCCCACCTTTCGTTCGGACACTGCTACACTGCGAGCAGTACGTC. It codes for CSVELPPFVRTLLHCEQYV. The rearrangement links TRBV29-1 to TRBJ2-7, with a weak D call TRBD1 (5 bases). Germline CDR1 reads SQVTM; CDR2 reads ANQGSEA. This CDR3 has 19 amino acids. Trimming cost V 2 bases and J 6 bases, with 32 bases left between them.

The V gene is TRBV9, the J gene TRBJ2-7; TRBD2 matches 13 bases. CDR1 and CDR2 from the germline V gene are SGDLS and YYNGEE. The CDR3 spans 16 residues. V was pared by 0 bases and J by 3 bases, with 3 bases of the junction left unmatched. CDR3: CASSVGTSGSIYEQYF. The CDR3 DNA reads TGTGCCAGCAGCGTAGGGACTAGCGGGAGTATCTACGAGCAGTACTTC. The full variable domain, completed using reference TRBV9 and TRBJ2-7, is DSGVTQTPKHLITATGQRVTLRCSPRSGDLSVYWYQQSLDQGLQFLIQYYNGEERAKGNILERFSAQQFPDLHSELNLSSLELGDSALYFCASSVGTSGSIYEQYFGPGTRLTVT.

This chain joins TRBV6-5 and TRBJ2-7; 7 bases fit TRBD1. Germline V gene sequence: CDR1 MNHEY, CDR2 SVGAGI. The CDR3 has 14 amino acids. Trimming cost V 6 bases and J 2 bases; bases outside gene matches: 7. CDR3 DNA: TGTGCCAGCAGGTTCCGGGACAGACCCTACGAGCAGTACTTC. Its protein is CASRFRDRPYEQYF.

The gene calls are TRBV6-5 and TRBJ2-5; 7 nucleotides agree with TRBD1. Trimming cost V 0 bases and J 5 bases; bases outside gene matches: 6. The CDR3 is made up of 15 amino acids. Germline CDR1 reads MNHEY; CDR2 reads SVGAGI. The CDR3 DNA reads TGTGCCAGCAGTTACTCGTTCAGGGGGACGGAGACCCAGTACTTC. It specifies CASSYSFRGTETQYF.

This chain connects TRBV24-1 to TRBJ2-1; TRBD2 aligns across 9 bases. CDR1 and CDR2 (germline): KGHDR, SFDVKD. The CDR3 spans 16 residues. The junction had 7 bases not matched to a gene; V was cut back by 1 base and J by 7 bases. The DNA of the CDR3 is TGTGCCACCAGTGATTTTCTTAGCGGGAGCGGGAATGAGCAGTTCTTC. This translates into CATSDFLSGSGNEQFF.

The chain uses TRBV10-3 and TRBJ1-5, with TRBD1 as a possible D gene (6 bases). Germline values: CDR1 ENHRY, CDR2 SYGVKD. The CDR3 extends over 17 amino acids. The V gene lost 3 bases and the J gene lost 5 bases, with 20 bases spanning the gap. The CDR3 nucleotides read TGTGCCATCAGTGAAGGGGGAGGGCCTACTGACTATCAGCCCCAGCATTTT. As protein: CAISEGGGPTDYQPQHF.

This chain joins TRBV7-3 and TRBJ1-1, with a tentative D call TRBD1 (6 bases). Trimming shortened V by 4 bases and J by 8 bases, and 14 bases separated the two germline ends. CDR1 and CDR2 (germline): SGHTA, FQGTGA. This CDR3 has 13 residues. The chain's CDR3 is CASSSKGGLEAFF. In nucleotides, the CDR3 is TGTGCCAGCAGCTCTAAAGGGGGTTTAGAAGCTTTCTTT.

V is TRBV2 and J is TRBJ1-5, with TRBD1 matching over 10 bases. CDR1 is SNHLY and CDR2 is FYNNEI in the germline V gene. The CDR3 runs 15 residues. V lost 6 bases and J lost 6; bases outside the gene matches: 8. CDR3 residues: CASSAQGQGTQPQHF. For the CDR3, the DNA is TGTGCCAGCAGCGCACAGGGACAGGGGACTCAGCCCCAGCATTTT.